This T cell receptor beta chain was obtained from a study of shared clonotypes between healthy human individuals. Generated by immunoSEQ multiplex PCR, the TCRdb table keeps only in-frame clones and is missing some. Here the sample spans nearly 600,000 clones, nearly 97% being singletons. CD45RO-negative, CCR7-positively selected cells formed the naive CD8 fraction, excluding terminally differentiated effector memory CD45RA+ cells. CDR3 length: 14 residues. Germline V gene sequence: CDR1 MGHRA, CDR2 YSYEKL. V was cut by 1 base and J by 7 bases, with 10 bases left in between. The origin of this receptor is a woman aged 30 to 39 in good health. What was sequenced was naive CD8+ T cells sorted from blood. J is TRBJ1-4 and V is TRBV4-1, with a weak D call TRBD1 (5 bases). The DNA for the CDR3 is TGCGCCAGCAGCCAAGGCGGGGCCCCTGAAAAACTGTTTTTT. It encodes CASSQGGAPEKLFF.